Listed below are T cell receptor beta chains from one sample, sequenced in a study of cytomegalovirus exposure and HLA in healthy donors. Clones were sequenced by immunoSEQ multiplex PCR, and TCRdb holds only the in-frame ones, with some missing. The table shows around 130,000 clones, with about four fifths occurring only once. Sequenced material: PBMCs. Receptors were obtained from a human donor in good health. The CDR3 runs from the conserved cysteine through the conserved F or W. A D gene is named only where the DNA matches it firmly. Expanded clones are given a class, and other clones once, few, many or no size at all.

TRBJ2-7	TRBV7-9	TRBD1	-	CASSPPGQRRYEQYF	TGTGCCAGCAGCCCCCCGGGACAGAGAAGGTACGAGCAGTACTTC
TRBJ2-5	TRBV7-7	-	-	CASSSDRQETQYF	TGTGCCAGCAGCTCGGACAGACAAGAGACCCAGTACTTC
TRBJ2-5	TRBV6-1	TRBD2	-	CASSELAGGRQETQYF	TGTGCCAGCAGTGAACTAGCGGGGGGGCGGCAAGAGACCCAGTACTTC
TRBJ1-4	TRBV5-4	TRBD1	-	CASGDSNEKLFF	TGTGCCAGCGGGGACAGTAATGAAAAACTGTTTTTT
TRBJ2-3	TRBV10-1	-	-	CASSESKGGDTQYF	TGCGCCAGCAGTGAGTCGAAAGGGGGAGATACGCAGTATTTT
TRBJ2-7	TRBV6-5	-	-	CASSPKPTGYEQYF	TGTGCCAGCAGCCCGAAACCGACAGGATACGAGCAGTACTTC
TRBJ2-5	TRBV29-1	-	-	CSAERRGQAQYF	TGCAGCGCCGAACGGCGGGGGCAGGCCCAGTACTTC
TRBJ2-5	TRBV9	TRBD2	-	CASSVLAGGAQETQYF	TGTGCCAGCAGCGTACTAGCGGGGGGGGCCCAAGAGACCCAGTACTTC
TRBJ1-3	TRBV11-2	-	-	CASSFRPGNTIYF	TGTGCCAGCAGCTTTCGTCCCGGAAACACCATATATTTT
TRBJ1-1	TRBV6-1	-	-	CASVWAGTEAFF	TGTGCTAGCGTTTGGGCTGGGACTGAAGCTTTCTTT
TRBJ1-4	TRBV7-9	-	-	CASSSGQNNEKLFF	TGTGCCAGCAGCTCCGGACAGAATAATGAAAAACTGTTTTTT
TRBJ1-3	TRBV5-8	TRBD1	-	CASSQPTGLHTIYF	TGTGCCAGCAGCCAACCGACAGGGCTGCACACCATATATTTT
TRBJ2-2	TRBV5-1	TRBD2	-	CASSLSAAGGLTGELFF	TGCGCCAGCAGCTTGTCGGCAGCGGGGGGCCTAACCGGGGAGCTGTTTTTT
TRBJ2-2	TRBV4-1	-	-	CASSHLGTSGTGELFF	TGCGCCAGCAGCCACCTGGGGACTTCTGGCACCGGGGAGCTGTTTTTT
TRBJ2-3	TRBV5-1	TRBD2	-	CASSSTSGASTDTQYF	TGCGCCAGCAGCTCGACTAGCGGGGCGAGCACAGATACGCAGTATTTT
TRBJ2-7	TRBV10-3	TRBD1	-	CAISSSTGTGGASGEQYF	TGTGCCATCAGTTCATCCACCGGGACAGGGGGCGCTTCAGGCGAGCAGTACTTC
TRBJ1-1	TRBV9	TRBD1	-	CASSVGGQGAAFF	TGTGCCAGCAGCGTAGGGGGACAGGGAGCAGCTTTCTTT
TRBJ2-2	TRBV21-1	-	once	CASPQSGTGAPEVTGELFF	TGTGCCAGCCCTCAATCGGGAACAGGGGCACCGGAAGTCACCGGGGAGCTGTTTTTT
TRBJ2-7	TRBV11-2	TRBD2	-	CASSLEAGGGGGGRYEQYF	TGTGCCAGCAGCTTAGAAGCGGGGGGAGGGGGCGGGGGACGGTACGAGCAGTACTTC
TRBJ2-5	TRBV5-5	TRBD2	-	CASGRGGQETQYF	TGTGCCAGCGGGCGGGGGGGGCAAGAGACCCAGTACTTC
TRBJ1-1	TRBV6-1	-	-	CASTAGATEAFF	TGTGCCAGCACCGCGGGGGCCACTGAAGCTTTCTTT
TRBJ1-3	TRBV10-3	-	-	CAIEDGSSGNTIYF	TGTGCCATCGAAGACGGGAGCTCTGGAAACACCATATATTTT
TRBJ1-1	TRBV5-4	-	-	CASSLAKGGATEAFF	TGTGCCAGCAGCTTGGCCAAGGGGGGGGCGACTGAAGCTTTCTTT
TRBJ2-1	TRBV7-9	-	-	CASSFRDEQFF	TGTGCCAGCAGCTTCCGGGATGAGCAGTTCTTC
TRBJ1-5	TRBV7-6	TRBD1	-	CASSHRGTQPQHF	TGTGCCAGCAGCCACAGGGGGACCCAGCCCCAGCATTTT
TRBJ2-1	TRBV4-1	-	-	CASSQVLGVGVLNEQFF	TGCGCCAGCAGCCAAGTCTTAGGGGTAGGAGTTCTTAATGAGCAGTTCTTC
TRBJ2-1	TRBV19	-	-	CASKTRGSYNEQFF	TGTGCCAGTAAAACCAGGGGCTCCTACAATGAGCAGTTCTTC
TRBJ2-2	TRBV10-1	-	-	CASGREGTGELFF	TGCGCCAGCGGGCGGGAAGGAACCGGGGAGCTGTTTTTT
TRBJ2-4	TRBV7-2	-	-	CASSQGRQLAKNIQYF	TGTGCCAGCAGCCAGGGCCGACAGTTGGCCAAAAACATTCAGTACTTC
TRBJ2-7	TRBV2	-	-	CASSVTTQGRPYEQYF	TGTGCCAGCAGTGTAACTACCCAGGGTAGACCCTACGAGCAGTACTTC
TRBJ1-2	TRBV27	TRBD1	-	CASRPDRGPNGYTF	TGTGCCAGCAGACCGGACAGGGGGCCAAATGGCTACACCTTC
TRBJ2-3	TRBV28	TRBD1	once	CASSDRDRGLGDTQYF	TGTGCCAGCAGCGACCGGGACAGGGGTCTGGGAGATACGCAGTATTTT
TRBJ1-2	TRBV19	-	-	CATPKQQGIGTDYGYTF	TGTGCCACCCCGAAACAACAGGGAATCGGGACGGACTATGGCTACACCTTC
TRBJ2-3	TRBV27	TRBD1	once	CASSFGTADTQYF	TGTGCCAGCAGTTTTGGGACAGCGGATACGCAGTATTTT
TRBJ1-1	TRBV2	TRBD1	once	CASSAPDRVVPNTEAFF	TGTGCCAGCAGTGCCCCCGACAGGGTCGTACCGAACACTGAAGCTTTCTTT
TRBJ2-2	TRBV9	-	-	CASSVDGLSGELFF	TGTGCCAGCAGCGTAGACGGGTTGAGCGGGGAGCTGTTTTTT
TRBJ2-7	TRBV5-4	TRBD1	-	CASSGVDRGDGYEQYF	TGTGCCAGCAGCGGGGTCGACAGGGGGGATGGATACGAGCAGTACTTC
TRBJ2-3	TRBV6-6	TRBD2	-	CASRRSGGAPDTQYF	TGTGCCAGCAGAAGGAGCGGGGGGGCTCCAGATACGCAGTATTTT
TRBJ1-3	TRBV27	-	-	CASSLGWGNTIYF	TGTGCCAGCAGTTTGGGCTGGGGAAACACCATATATTTT
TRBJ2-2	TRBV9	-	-	CASSVGRGTGELFF	TGTGCCAGCAGCGTAGGGAGAGGAACCGGGGAGCTGTTTTTT
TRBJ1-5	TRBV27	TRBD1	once	CASSGQVNQPQHF	TGTGCCAGCTCTGGACAGGTCAATCAGCCCCAGCATTTT
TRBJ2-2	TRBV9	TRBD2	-	CASSVSRGTSGVANTGELFF	TGTGCCAGCAGCGTATCACGAGGTACTAGCGGGGTCGCGAACACCGGGGAGCTGTTTTTT
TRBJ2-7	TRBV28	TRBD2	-	CASTSGPQYEQYF	TGTGCGTCCACTAGCGGGCCGCAATACGAGCAGTACTTC
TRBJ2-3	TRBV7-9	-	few	CASSHKLEADTQYF	TGTGCCAGCAGCCATAAACTAGAAGCAGATACGCAGTATTTT
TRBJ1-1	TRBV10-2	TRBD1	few	CASSEFVTGAEAFF	TGCGCCAGCAGTGAGTTTGTGACAGGGGCTGAAGCTTTCTTT
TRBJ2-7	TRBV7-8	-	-	CASSLRTASYEQYF	TGTGCCAGCAGCTTACGGACAGCTTCCTACGAGCAGTACTTC
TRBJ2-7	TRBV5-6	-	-	CASSNTGRYEQYF	TGTGCCAGCAGCAACACAGGGCGGTACGAGCAGTACTTC
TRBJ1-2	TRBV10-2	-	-	CASRGSVRDGYTF	TGCGCCAGCAGAGGATCCGTGAGGGATGGCTACACCTTC
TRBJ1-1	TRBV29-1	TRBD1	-	CSVDLGQGAPGAFF	TGCAGCGTAGACCTCGGACAGGGGGCGCCGGGAGCTTTCTTT
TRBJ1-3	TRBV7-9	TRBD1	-	CASSLLWDRGPGNTIYF	TGTGCCAGCAGCTTGTTGTGGGACAGGGGACCTGGAAACACCATATATTTT
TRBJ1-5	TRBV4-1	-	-	CASSQAVDQPQHF	TGCGCCAGCAGCCAAGCGGTTGATCAGCCCCAGCATTTT
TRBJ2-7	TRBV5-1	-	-	CASSLFSRIGGRSHSYEQYF	TGCGCCAGCAGCTTGTTTTCTCGTATTGGCGGGCGTTCGCATTCCTACGAGCAGTACTTC
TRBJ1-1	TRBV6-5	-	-	CASRGRELNTEAFF	TGTGCCAGCAGGGGCCGGGAGTTGAACACTGAAGCTTTCTTT
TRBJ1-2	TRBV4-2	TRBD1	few	CASSPGQGTAYGYTF	TGTGCCAGCAGCCCAGGACAGGGGACGGCCTATGGCTACACCTTC